Below, 28 T cell receptor beta chains from the same sample are listed, as sequenced in a study of early T cells in non-severe SARS-CoV-2 infection. Via MiXCR, TCRdb re-called the 5' RACE reads, giving one row per CDR3 protein. The table has about 80,000 distinct CDR3 sequences, 9% to 14% seen once. Sequences were obtained from whole blood. The receptor set was obtained from an adult who was a healthcare worker with PCR-confirmed SARS-CoV-2 infection or an uninfected control (not recorded which).

The chain has TRBV3-1 and TRBJ1-5; D not certain. V dropped 2 bases and J dropped 5 bases, with 4 bases sitting between them. The CDR3 contains 12 residues. The V gene's germline CDR1 is LGHDT and CDR2 YNNKEL (reference sequence). The chain's CDR3 is CASSQPDQPQHF. CDR3 nucleotide sequence: TGTGCCAGCAGCCAACCGGATCAGCCCCAGCATTTT.

This clonotype turned up a few times. V and J are TRBV19 and TRBJ1-2; a possible D gene is TRBD1 (5 bases). CDR1 LNHDA and CDR2 SQIVND come from the germline V gene (reference sequence). The CDR3 contains 12 residues. The V and J ends lost 8 bases and 7 bases respectively, with 14 bases between them. This chain's CDR3 is CASGQGLGGYTF. Written as DNA, the CDR3 is TGTGCCAGTGGGCAGGGATTGGGTGGCTACACCTTC. The full variable domain, with the rest looked up from reference TRBV19 and TRBJ1-2, is DGGITQSPKYLFRKEGQNVTLSCEQNLNHDAMYWYRQDPGQGLRLIYYSQIVNDFQKGDIAEGYSVSREKKESFPLTVTSAQKNPTAFYLCASGQGLGGYTFGSGTRLTVV.

This clonotype was seen a few times. The rearrangement uses TRBV5-1 and TRBJ1-1, with D possibly TRBD1 on 6 matching bases. The CDR3 consists of 15 residues. The ends were cut back, 0 bases at V and 6 bases at J, with 15 bases in the middle. Germline V gene sequence: CDR1 SGHRS, CDR2 YFSETQ. The CDR3 region has the DNA TGCGCCAGCAGCTTGGATGGACAGCTTCGGGCTGAAGCTTTCTTT. This gives the protein CASSLDGQLRAEAFF.

This clonotype was seen many times. This sequence joins TRBV5-1 and TRBJ1-1; maybe TRBD1 (6 bases). CDR3 length: 15 residues. CDR1 is SGHRS and CDR2 is YFSETQ in the germline V gene. Trimming removed 5 bases from V and 3 bases from J, with 17 bases in between. The CDR3 spells CASRHNIGGDTEAFF. The CDR3, as DNA: TGCGCCAGCAGGCATAATATAGGGGGGGACACTGAAGCTTTCTTT.

This clonotype was seen at least ten times. The chain recombines TRBV7-6 with TRBJ2-1; D is ambiguous. V lost 4 bases and J lost 4, with 5 bases in between. CDR1 and CDR2 from the germline V gene are SGHVS and FNYEAQ. There are 12 residues in the CDR3. CDR3 bases: TGTGCCAGCAGCTCCGGGTACAATGAGCAGTTCTTC. Its translation is CASSSGYNEQFF.

V gene TRBV6-6 combines with J gene TRBJ2-1, with 9 bases identical to TRBD2. This CDR3 has 17 residues. Germline values: CDR1 MNHNY, CDR2 SVGAGI (reference sequence). The J segment lost 4 bases and the V segment lost 0 bases, leaving 7 bases of the junction unmatched. CDR3 sequence (DNA): TGTGCCAGCAGTTACTCGAATTTAGCGGGAGTGTACAATGAGCAGTTCTTC. Protein sequence: CASSYSNLAGVYNEQFF.

This clonotype was seen a handful of times. In DNA, the CDR3 is TGTGCCAGCAGTTTAGCCCCTCTTGGGGGCCAGCCCCAGCATTTT. It is translated as CASSLAPLGGQPQHF. The V call is TRBV28, the J call TRBJ1-5; tentatively, D is TRBD1 (6 bases). Trimming took off 2 bases at V and 7 bases at J, with 15 bases between the two ends. The CDR3 length is 15 residues. Germline V gene lookup returns CDR1 MDHEN and CDR2 SYDVKM.

The chain employs TRBV7-2 and TRBJ2-7; 11 bases are shared with TRBD2. CDR3 length: 15 residues. Germline assignment: CDR1 SGHTA and CDR2 FQGNSA. The trim removed 2 bases at V and 4 bases at J, leaving 4 bases unmatched. The CDR3 coding sequence is TGTGCCAGCAGCTTAACTAGCGGGAGCAGGTACGAGCAGTACTTC. This translates into CASSLTSGSRYEQYF.

This clonotype was seen many times. The chain couples TRBV28 to TRBJ1-5, with 9 bases identical to TRBD1. The CDR3 runs to 16 residues. CDR1 MDHEN and CDR2 SYDVKM come from the germline V gene. V was clipped by 5 bases and J by 0 bases; unmatched bases: 5. This CDR3 is CASSPSGQGSNQPQHF. The CDR3, as DNA: TGTGCCAGCAGTCCGTCGGGACAGGGTAGCAATCAGCCCCAGCATTTT.

This chain connects TRBV11-2 to TRBJ2-1; TRBD1 agrees at 11 bases. The CDR3 covers 15 residues. Trimming at V came to 4 bases and at J to 12 bases, leaving 11 bases not matched to a gene. Per the germline V gene, CDR1 is SGHAT and CDR2 is FQNNGV. CDR3 loop: CASSSTGTGGGGQFF. CDR3 in DNA: TGTGCCAGCAGCTCGACCGGGACAGGGGGTGGCGGGCAGTTCTTC.

This clonotype was seen at least ten times. The gene calls are TRBV12-3 or TRBV12-4 and TRBJ1-1; D gene ambiguous. The CDR3 extends over 11 amino acids. Trimming shortened V by 4 bases and J by 6 bases, and 6 bases separated the two germline ends. This chain's CDR3 is CASSSRAEAFF. In DNA, the CDR3 is TGTGCCAGCAGTTCAAGGGCTGAAGCTTTCTTT.

This clonotype was recorded at least ten times. This sequence joins TRBV30 and TRBJ1-2; 7 nucleotides match TRBD1. J gave up 2 bases and V 7 bases, and 4 bases lay outside the gene matches. The germline CDR1 and CDR2 sequences are GTSNPN and SVGIG (reference sequence). This CDR3 has 12 amino acids. The chain's CDR3 is CAFLQGNYGYTF. The CDR3 DNA follows: TGTGCCTTCCTACAGGGGAACTATGGCTACACCTTC.

This chain connects TRBV28 to TRBJ2-1; 13 bases align to TRBD2. The CDR3 runs 16 residues. V dropped 8 bases and J dropped 7; count of bases not matched to a gene: 11. The germline gives CDR1 MDHEN, CDR2 SYDVKM. The CDR3 here is CASPGTSGALGNEQFF. The CDR3 DNA reads as TGTGCCAGCCCCGGGACTAGCGGGGCGTTAGGGAATGAGCAGTTCTTC. Combining the CDR3 with reference TRBV28 and TRBJ2-1 gives the whole variable domain DVKVTQSSRYLVKRTGEKVFLECVQDMDHENMFWYRQDPGLGLRLIYFSYDVKMKEKGDIPEGYSVSREKKERFSLILESASTNQTSMYLCASPGTSGALGNEQFFGPGTRLTVL.

This clonotype has a count of ten or more. This sequence joins TRBV14 and TRBJ1-3; a weak D match, TRBD1 (5 bases). Germline-derived CDR1 and CDR2 are SGHDN and FVKESK. This CDR3 comprises 15 residues. The V gene lost 4 bases and the J gene lost 1 base, with 11 bases spanning the gap. The CDR3 nucleotides are TGTGCCAGCAGCCCCCGGGGGGGATCTGGAAACACCATATATTTT. Protein: CASSPRGGSGNTIYF. Using reference TRBV14 and TRBJ1-3 for the parts outside the CDR3, the full variable domain is EAGVTQFPSHSVIEKGQTVTLRCDPISGHDNLYWYRRVMGKEIKFLLHFVKESKQDESGMPNNRFLAERTGGTYSTLKVQPAELEDSGVYFCASSPRGGSGNTIYFGEGSWLTVV.

The table lists this clonotype with many counts. V gene TRBV20-1 combines with J gene TRBJ2-3; D gene uncertain. Germline CDR1 reads DFQATT; CDR2 reads SNEGSKA (reference sequence). V lost 2 bases and J lost 2, with 8 bases in between. The CDR3 length is 13 residues. CDR3 sequence: CSARTLVTDTQYF. Here the CDR3 DNA reads TGCAGTGCTAGAACCTTAGTCACAGATACGCAGTATTTT.

This clonotype has a count of ten or more. The V gene is TRBV5-5, the J gene TRBJ2-7, with a weak D call TRBD2 (5 bases). V was trimmed by 6 bases and J by 6 bases, leaving 25 bases between them. Germline-derived CDR1 and CDR2 are SGHKS and YYEKEE (reference sequence). This CDR3 spans 16 amino acids. The CDR3, as DNA: TGTGCCAGCACCCCGGGCGAAGCGGTAAAGTTTAGCGAGCAGTACTTC. It translates to CASTPGEAVKFSEQYF. The variable domain in full, with the rest retrieved from reference TRBV5-5 and TRBJ2-7, is DAGVTQSPTHLIKTRGQQVTLRCSPISGHKSVSWYQQVLGQGPQFIFQYYEKEERGRGNFPDRFSARQFPNYSSELNVNALLLGDSALYLCASTPGEAVKFSEQYFGPGTRLTVT.

A few counts support this clonotype. The rearrangement uses TRBV25-1 and TRBJ1-1; D is perhaps TRBD1 (5 bases). V was cut by 3 bases and J by 2 bases, with 13 bases left in between. The CDR3 runs 15 residues. CDR1 is MGHDK, CDR2 SYGVNS, per germline. The CDR3 DNA follows: TGTGCCAGCAGTGATCCGGGACCGCTTAACACTGAAGCTTTCTTT. Translated: CASSDPGPLNTEAFF.

This clonotype was observed once. This chain connects TRBV28 to TRBJ1-2; the match to TRBD1 covers 12 bases. V shed 7 bases, J shed 8 bases, and the junction held 11 bases outside the gene matches. CDR1 MDHEN and CDR2 SYDVKM come from the germline V gene. The CDR3 has 15 residues. Written as DNA, the CDR3 is TGTGCCAGCAACTCCGGGACAGGGGGCATCAAGGGCTACACCTTC. This sequence encodes CASNSGTGGIKGYTF.

This clonotype has more than one count but fewer than ten. This CDR3 reads CASRTAYGYTF. CDR3 bases: TGTGCCAGTAGGACAGCGTATGGCTACACCTTC. The gene calls are TRBV19 and TRBJ1-2; maybe TRBD1 (5 bases). The CDR3 totals 11 residues. Germline CDR1 reads LNHDA; CDR2 reads SQIVND (reference sequence). Trimming shortened V by 6 bases and J by 5 bases, and 7 bases separated the two germline ends.

In this sample, this clonotype turned up many times. V is TRBV7-8 and J is TRBJ1-2; unclear D gene. The CDR3 length is 16 residues. Trimming left V 2 bases short and J 0 bases short, with 13 bases between. CDR1 and CDR2 (germline): SGHVS, FQNEAQ. CDR3 DNA sequence: TGTGCCAGCAGCTTACGTGACCGGGGAGCTAACTATGGCTACACCTTC. This sequence encodes CASSLRDRGANYGYTF. Full variable domain (outside the CDR3, taken from reference TRBV7-8 and TRBJ1-2): GAGVSQSPRYKVAKRGQDVALRCDPISGHVSLFWYQQALGQGPEFLTYFQNEAQLDKSGLPSDRFFAERPEGSVSTLKIQRTQQEDSAVYLCASSLRDRGANYGYTFGSGTRLTVV.

The gene calls are TRBV5-4 and TRBJ2-5; a weak D match, TRBD1 (7 bases). CDR3 size: 15 residues. Between the trimmed V and J ends, which lost 2 bases and 2 bases, there was a span of 13 bases. Germline V gene data show CDR1 as SGHNT and CDR2 as YYREEE (reference sequence). The CDR3 sequence: CASSFRTGGQETQYF. CDR3 nucleotide sequence: TGTGCCAGCAGCTTTCGGACAGGAGGGCAAGAGACCCAGTACTTC.

About this clonotype: It may be a read error: a sequence one base away is much more abundant. This rearrangement joins TRBV3-1 to TRBJ2-7; D ambiguous. CDR1 and CDR2 (germline): LGHDT, YNNKEL (reference sequence). CDR3 size: 15 residues. In nucleotides, the CDR3 is TGTACCAGCAGCCGCGTCCACGACCCCTCATACGAGCAGTACTTC. It codes for CTSSRVHDPSYEQYF.

The CDR3 loop reads CASSLEIGLAGRNEQFF. DNA for the CDR3: TGTGCCAGCAGCTTAGAAATAGGACTAGCGGGGAGGAATGAGCAGTTCTTC. V is TRBV7-9 and J is TRBJ2-1, with TRBD2 identical over 12 bases. CDR3 size: 17 residues. CDR1 and CDR2 (germline): SEHNR, FQNEAQ (reference sequence). Trimming cost V 1 base and J 7 bases; bases outside gene matches: 8.

This sequence joins TRBV20-1 and TRBJ2-1; the D gene is possibly TRBD2 (5 bases). This CDR3 has 15 residues. The germline gives CDR1 DFQATT, CDR2 SNEGSKA (reference sequence). The V gene lost 5 bases and the J gene lost 8 bases, with 22 bases spanning the gap. The CDR3 DNA follows: TGCAGTGCTGGCCGGGGAGCGTACAAAAGTGATGAGCAGTTCTTC. It translates to CSAGRGAYKSDEQFF.

The chain links TRBV11-2 to TRBJ2-1, with 10 nucleotides matching TRBD2. J gave up 7 bases and V 5 bases, and 20 bases lay outside the gene matches. This CDR3 has 19 amino acids. Germline CDR1 is SGHAT and CDR2 is FQNNGV. The chain's CDR3 is CASSPHFPPAGGPTNEQFF. CDR3 bases: TGTGCCAGCAGCCCTCACTTTCCCCCAGCGGGAGGGCCGACGAATGAGCAGTTCTTC.

The sample holds a few counts of this clonotype. J is TRBJ2-1 and V is TRBV5-1; perhaps D is TRBD1 or TRBD2 (6 bases each). The CDR3 extends over 12 amino acids. Germline lookup yields CDR1 SGHRS and CDR2 YFSETQ. Trimming removed 2 bases from V and 8 bases from J, with 8 bases in between. The CDR3 is CASSFGGDEQFF. The CDR3, as DNA: TGCGCCAGCAGCTTCGGGGGCGATGAGCAGTTCTTC.

This clonotype was counted at least ten times. The rearrangement links TRBV4-1 to TRBJ2-2, with no clear D. There are 14 residues in the CDR3. V dropped 3 bases and J dropped 7 bases, with 12 bases sitting between them. CDR1 and CDR2 from the germline V gene are MGHRA and YSYEKL. CDR3 coding DNA: TGCGCCAGCAGCCAGACACTCTACATCGGGGAGCTGTTTTTT. Translating gives CASSQTLYIGELFF.

This clonotype was picked up a small number of times. J is TRBJ1-2 and V is TRBV28, with D tentatively TRBD1 (6 bases). Trimming left V 10 bases short and J 5 bases short, with 20 bases between. Germline loops: CDR1 MDHEN, CDR2 SYDVKM. This CDR3 is 14 amino acids long. The CDR3 sequence is CATEGGLPAYGYTF. The CDR3 DNA reads as TGTGCCACCGAGGGGGGCCTCCCGGCGTATGGCTACACCTTC.